This section outlines one TCR beta chain sequence together with its context. This clone was seen only once. Its target antigen remains unknown. No base quality values were provided; no much bigger clone lies one nucleotide off. The data were obtained in a study of CD4 T cells in relation to SARS-CoV-2 and coronaviruses (dated by TCRdb to the early 2020s). With regard to the full study: Using patient-derived lymphoblastoid cell lines, the shared crossreactive spike epitopes were mapped to their HLA restriction. At the level of individual TCR clonotypes, the study measured memory CD4+ T cell crossreactivity between SARS-CoV-2 spike protein and common cold coronavirus spike proteins. The Adaptive Biotechnologies TCR-sequencing kit was used to sequence samples from three pre-COVID donors and the naive versus memory experiments, whereas other data were Illumina-based. For other donors in the study, expansion assays were sequenced with a different, Illumina-based TCR-beta assay.

Deep-resolution immunoSEQ TCR-beta sequencing was performed on DNA from uncultured naive and memory CD4+ T cells. As for how the authors treated the data: During preprocessing, nonproductive sequences were removed, as were CDR3s that did not start with C, did not end with F or W, or were shorter than 7 amino acids. Cultured and uncultured naive and memory CD4+ repertoires were searched for previously identified spike- and CEF-reactive CDR3s. CDR3 homology was quantified as pairwise Levenshtein distance, calculated with the stringdist R package after three terminal residues were trimmed from each end. TCRdb took this table from immuneACCESS and kept in-frame rearrangements with V and J called. Such tables lack part of the clones; where checked against another copy, unresolved V genes explain under half of the gap, and the rest is unexplained. V, J and clone size reflect that table, while D and trimming were determined from the DNA. The sample data list more than 50,000 clones, and 86% of these were observed just once. Jointly, the top ten make up around 1.5% of the sample.

Its CDR3 holds 11 amino acids, cysteine through phenylalanine. Just the 33-base CDR3 DNA is kept, in frame starting at base 1. CDR1 SGHNT and CDR2 YYREEE are derived from the germline V gene (reference sequence). A distance of 7 bases separates the germline ends of V and J, which lose 6 bases and 5 bases respectively. CD4+ T cells from unexposed donors were collected before the COVID-19 pandemic (2011-2018). To separate naive from memory CD4+ T cells, cryopreserved PBMCs first underwent CD4 enrichment and then EasySep naive CD4+ T cell enrichment. The leukapheresis product used for the unexposed donors was purchased from a commercial source. Ficoll-Paque PLUS gradient centrifugation was used to isolate PBMCs from either whole blood or leukapheresis product. The PBMCs went either fresh into the expansion assay or into cryopreservation at -140 degrees C. The QIAamp Micro DNA Kit was used to extract genomic DNA from the CD4+ T cells.

On the study overall, not on this receptor specifically: Naive versus memory sequencing indicated the assay detects memory recall responses rather than primary responses primed during culture. About 60% of donors had memory CD4+ clonotypes that crossrecognized SARS-CoV-2 and at least one common cold coronavirus spike. Compared with monoreactive clones, crossreactive clones had significantly weaker SARS-CoV-2-driven expansion, a result consistent with antigenic imprinting. The study was limited by small numbers of patients and tested TCRs. Crossreactivity analysis centred on spike protein, so crossreactivity against other viral proteins was not assessed. Pre-pandemic and post-infection samples were not both contributed by any donor, so tracing of the source of pre-existing responses was limited.

The sequence links TRBV5-4 to TRBJ2-3; the D region is possibly TRBD1 or TRBD2, each matching across 5 bases. The receptor was derived from a human donor in good health. The sample consisted of memory CD4+ T cells from PBMCs. The cell subset or site label, as the study defines it: memory (non-naive) CD4+ T cells. The nucleotides read TGTGCCAGCAAGAGGGGAGATACGCAGTATTTT. Its product reads: CASKRGDTQYF.